The 27 T cell receptor beta chains below were found in one sample sequenced in a study of glioma-infiltrating T cells. The iRepertoire nested amplicon-rescue multiplex PCR amplified TCR alpha and beta CDR3s from RNA. TCRdb passed the multiplex PCR reads through MiXCR, listing each CDR3 protein once. The sample has approximately 120,000 distinct CDR3 sequences; 20% to 30% are singletons. Sequencing was performed on glioma tissue, nonneoplastic brain tissue, or PBMCs (not recorded which). These receptors were taken from a human donor with low-grade glioma or glioblastoma, undergoing nonglioma brain surgery, or in good health (not recorded which).

This clonotype was seen at least ten times. This sequence joins TRBV20-1 and TRBJ1-2; D is possibly TRBD1 (6 bases). Deletions cut 6 bases from V and 6 bases from J, with 20 bases between. The CDR3 has 14 amino acids. CDR1 and CDR2 (germline): DFQATT, SNEGSKA (reference sequence). CDR3 DNA: TGCAGTGCCCCGGGGCGGGGGGCATTAAATGGCTACACCTTC. Protein product: CSAPGRGALNGYTF.

The table lists this clonotype with many counts. This chain connects TRBV29-1 to TRBJ1-1; no firm D call. Trimming removed 5 bases at V and 2 bases at J, with 6 bases between. The length of the CDR3 is 11 residues. The germline CDR1 and CDR2 sequences are SQVTM and ANQGSEA. The CDR3 DNA is TGCAGCGTTCCAGGTAACACTGAAGCTTTCTTT. It translates to CSVPGNTEAFF.

This clonotype was seen more than once but under ten times. The chain carries TRBV7-7 and TRBJ2-2, with 9 bases lining up with TRBD1. CDR3 length: 17 residues. Per germline, CDR1 SSHAT and CDR2 FNYEAQ (reference sequence). Trimming took 5 bases from V and 6 from J; bases not matched to a gene: 13. The CDR3 bases are TGTGCCAGCAGCCCTACCCCCCAGACAGGGGGACCCGGGGAGCTGTTTTTT. Amino acids: CASSPTPQTGGPGELFF.

This clonotype was counted ten times or more. The chain couples TRBV20-1 to TRBJ1-1, with TRBD1 matching over 7 bases. V trimming: 8 bases; J trimming: 0 bases; junction bases outside the gene matches: 6. The CDR3 length is 13 residues. Germline values: CDR1 DFQATT, CDR2 SNEGSKA (reference sequence). CDR3 region: CSRGGSMNTEAFF. The CDR3 DNA follows: TGCAGTCGAGGGGGCTCGATGAACACTGAAGCTTTCTTT.

At least ten counts were recorded for this clonotype. This chain links TRBV5-1 with TRBJ2-1; no definite D call. Germline CDR1 SGHRS, CDR2 YFSETQ. Trimming stripped 4 bases from V and 8 bases from J, with 25 bases between. CDR3 size: 17 residues. CDR3 amino acids: CASSPSPGRGGIYEQFF. CDR3 nucleotide sequence: TGCGCCAGCAGCCCCTCTCCGGGCCGCGGTGGTATCTATGAGCAGTTCTTC.

This clonotype was recorded many times. The chain employs TRBV6-1 and TRBJ2-7; 7 nucleotides match TRBD1. This CDR3 contains 14 residues. The V and J ends lost 6 bases and 7 bases, in that order; junction bases with no gene match: 12. Germline CDR1 and CDR2: MNHNS and SASEGT. CDR3 in DNA: TGTGCCAGCAGAGGGACAGAGATATTCGTGGAGCAGTACTTC. It encodes CASRGTEIFVEQYF.

This clonotype was detected many times. The chain joins TRBV18 to TRBJ2-5; D not resolved. The CDR3 runs 13 residues. CDR1 is KGHSH, CDR2 LQKENI, per germline. Trimming cost V 2 bases and J 0 bases, with 4 bases left between them. The CDR3, as DNA: TGTGCCAGCTCACCAGGACACCAAGAGACCCAGTACTTC. Translation: CASSPGHQETQYF.

This clonotype was seen ten or more times. The gene calls are TRBV3-1 and TRBJ1-1, with no clear D. The CDR3 covers 12 residues. V lost 4 bases to trimming and J lost 7 bases, with 10 bases between them. Germline CDR1 and CDR2: LGHDT and YNNKEL (reference sequence). The CDR3 loop is CASSLSTREAFF. In DNA form, the CDR3 reads TGTGCCAGCAGCCTATCGACACGTGAAGCTTTCTTT.

This clonotype was seen ten or more times. The CDR3 DNA reads TGCAGTGCTGGGGGACTAGCGGCTGAGCAGTTCTTC. This sequence encodes CSAGGLAAEQFF. This chain links TRBV20-1 with TRBJ2-1, with 11 bases lining up with TRBD2. Germline trimming cut 5 bases from V and 9 bases from J; bases unmatched to any gene: 3. The germline V gene encodes CDR1 DFQATT and CDR2 SNEGSKA (reference sequence). This CDR3 spans 12 amino acids.

This clonotype was picked up many times. The J gene is TRBJ1-2, the V gene TRBV28; D perhaps matches TRBD1 (6 bases). V was pared by 5 bases and J by 2 bases, with 12 bases between. Germline CDR1 reads MDHEN; CDR2 reads SYDVKM. The CDR3 is made up of 14 amino acids. The CDR3 DNA reads TGTGCCAGCAGTGTAGCAGGGGCCAACTATGGCTACACCTTC. It encodes CASSVAGANYGYTF.

V usage is TRBV20-1 and J usage is TRBJ2-7; 7 bases agree with TRBD2. J was trimmed by 7 bases and V by 8 bases; bases with no gene match: 11. CDR3 size: 12 residues. Germline V gene sequence: CDR1 DFQATT, CDR2 SNEGSKA (reference sequence). The CDR3 loop is CSSSPGGNEQYF. DNA of the CDR3: TGCAGTTCCTCACCCGGGGGGAATGAGCAGTACTTC.

This clonotype was seen repeatedly, ten times or more. The V gene is TRBV6-5, the J gene TRBJ2-1, with 10 bases matching TRBD2. V was pared by 2 bases and J by 0 bases, with 4 bases of the junction left unmatched. CDR3 size: 17 residues. Germline V lookup: CDR1 MNHEY, CDR2 SVGAGI. The CDR3 bases are TGTGCCAGCAGTTACCCCTCTAGCGGGAGCTCCTACAATGAGCAGTTCTTC. It is translated as CASSYPSSGSSYNEQFF.

With regard to this clonotype: A read error is possible here, since a much larger clone lies one base away. Because it lacks the conserved phenylalanine or tryptophan at the end, this CDR3 is likely a read error. This sequence joins TRBV4-1 and TRBJ1-1, with 7 bases matching TRBD1. J lost 11 bases, V lost 7 bases, and 7 bases had no gene match. Germline V gene data show CDR1 as MGHRA and CDR2 as YSYEKL. The CDR3 is made up of 11 amino acids. The DNA of the CDR3 is TGCGCCAGCACCAAGGAGGGGGCTGCTTTCTCT. It encodes CASTKEGAAFS.

Of note for this clonotype: Germline is not matched at one junction end, which may reflect a read error. The J gene is TRBJ2-3, the V gene TRBV3-1; no firm D call. The CDR3 covers 15 residues. CDR1 and CDR2 from the germline V gene are LGHDT and YNNKEL (reference sequence). The CDR3 spells CASSRRDGNTDTRYF. DNA of the CDR3: TGTGCCAGCAGCCGCCGCGATGGAAATACAGATACGCGGTATTTT.

This clonotype was observed at least ten times. The chain is built from TRBV2 and TRBJ2-1; 11 bases are a match to TRBD2. The V segment lost 6 bases and the J segment 0 bases; nucleotides outside the gene matches: 4. There are 16 residues in the CDR3. Germline CDR1 and CDR2: SNHLY and FYNNEI. The CDR3 reads CASRASGGLSYNEQFF. Here the CDR3 DNA reads TGTGCCAGCAGGGCTAGCGGGGGGCTCTCCTACAATGAGCAGTTCTTC.

Ten or more counts support this clonotype. This chain links TRBV20-1 with TRBJ2-1; D ambiguous. CDR3 length equals 11 residues. V dropped 0 bases and J dropped 7 bases, with 4 bases sitting between them. Germline CDR1 and CDR2: DFQATT and SNEGSKA (reference sequence). This chain's CDR3 is CSARDTNEQFF. CDR3 nucleotide sequence: TGCAGTGCTAGAGATACGAATGAGCAGTTCTTC.

This clonotype was observed at least ten times. This chain uses TRBV12-3 or TRBV12-4 with TRBJ2-5; D ambiguous. The CDR3 sequence is 14 residues long. Trimming removed 2 bases at V and 5 bases at J, with 12 bases between. The CDR3 coding sequence is TGTGCCAGCAGTTTATCCTTGGTTCACGAGACCCAGTACTTC. This codes for CASSLSLVHETQYF.

In this sample, this clonotype turned up a few times. V and J are TRBV5-5 and TRBJ2-7, with D tentatively TRBD1 or TRBD2 (5 bases each). V shed 0 bases and J shed 3 bases, with 13 bases lying between them. Looked up from germline, CDR1 is SGHKS and CDR2 is YYEKEE (reference sequence). The CDR3 is 15 amino acids. DNA for the CDR3: TGTGCCAGCAGCTTGGATGGGGGTCTGGGCTACGAGCAGTACTTC. Translated: CASSLDGGLGYEQYF.

This clonotype was seen at least ten times. The V gene is TRBV28, the J gene TRBJ1-4; D is uncertain. Germline CDR1 and CDR2: MDHEN and SYDVKM. This CDR3 region has 11 residues. V was clipped by 5 bases and J by 8 bases, with 6 bases between them. The DNA of the CDR3 is TGTGCCAGCAGTGTCTACGAAAAACTGTTTTTT. Its translation is CASSVYEKLFF.

This clonotype was seen ten or more times. J is TRBJ2-7 and V is TRBV20-1; 8 bases fit TRBD2. The CDR3 extends over 11 amino acids. Per germline, CDR1 DFQATT and CDR2 SNEGSKA (reference sequence). The CDR3 nucleotides are TGCAGCTCCGGGGGGGGGTACGAGCAGTACTTC. It yields the protein CSSGGGYEQYF.

The chain is built from TRBV7-9 and TRBJ2-2; perhaps TRBD1 as D (6 bases). The V end lost 5 bases, the J end lost 1 base, and 11 bases lay between the germline ends. Germline V CDR1 and CDR2: SEHNR, FQNEAQ (reference sequence). CDR3 length: 15 amino acids. CDR3 sequence: CASSNGQQNTGELFF. CDR3 nucleotides: TGTGCCAGCAGCAACGGACAGCAGAACACCGGGGAGCTGTTTTTT.

The sample holds many counts of this clonotype. The rearrangement uses TRBV6-4 and TRBJ2-1; 8 bases agree with TRBD2. The CDR3 is made up of 14 amino acids. Germline assignment: CDR1 MRHNA and CDR2 SNTAGT. J lost 3 bases, V lost 2 bases, and 0 bases had no gene match. Here the CDR3 DNA reads TGTGCCAGCAGTGACGGGACTAGCTACAATGAGCAGTTCTTC. Protein product: CASSDGTSYNEQFF.

This chain connects TRBV4-1 to TRBJ2-5; D is undetermined. The V end lost 1 base, the J end lost 5 bases, and 8 bases lay between the germline ends. The germline CDR1 and CDR2 sequences are MGHRA and YSYEKL. The CDR3 runs to 13 residues. The DNA for the CDR3 is TGCGCCAGCAGCCAAGCGGGCTCCGAGACCCAGTACTTC. Translation gives CASSQAGSETQYF.

The chain carries TRBV7-9 and TRBJ2-3; tentatively, D is TRBD1 (6 bases). V lost 5 bases to trimming and J lost 4 bases, with 7 bases between them. The germline CDR1 and CDR2 sequences are SEHNR and FQNEAQ (reference sequence). The CDR3 consists of 12 residues. The CDR3 DNA follows: TGTGCCAGCAGCACAGGGCCAGATACGCAGTATTTT. Translating gives CASSTGPDTQYF.

The sample holds many counts of this clonotype. The rearrangement joins TRBV19 to TRBJ2-3; no definite D call. V gave up 1 base and J gave up 4 bases, with 6 bases separating them. Looked up from germline, CDR1 is LNHDA and CDR2 is SQIVND (reference sequence). The CDR3 contains 13 residues. CDR3 amino acids: CASSIGMADTQYF. CDR3 nucleotides: TGTGCCAGTAGTATAGGCATGGCAGATACGCAGTATTTT. Supplemented by reference TRBV19 and TRBJ2-3, the full variable domain reads DGGITQSPKYLFRKEGQNVTLSCEQNLNHDAMYWYRQDPGQGLRLIYYSQIVNDFQKGDIAEGYSVSREKKESFPLTVTSAQKNPTAFYLCASSIGMADTQYFGPGTRLTVL.

This chain connects TRBV12-3 or TRBV12-4 to TRBJ2-7; perhaps TRBD1 as D (8 bases). Trimming shortened V by 5 bases and J by 2 bases, and 10 bases separated the two germline ends. The CDR3 spans 13 residues. CDR3 sequence (DNA): TGTGCCAGCAGTACAGGGGGGGCCTACGAGCAGTACTTC. This sequence encodes CASSTGGAYEQYF.

Concerning this clonotype: This may arise from a read error, as a much more abundant clone is one base away. The V gene is TRBV29-1, the J gene TRBJ1-2; D perhaps matches TRBD1 (5 bases). This CDR3 is built from 12 residues. The V end was cut by 8 bases, the J end by 5 bases, with 15 bases between. CDR1 and CDR2 (germline): SQVTM, ANQGSEA. In nucleotides, the CDR3 is TGCAGCAGCCGGGACTACCGTTATGGCTACACCTTC. Its protein product is CSSRDYRYGYTF.